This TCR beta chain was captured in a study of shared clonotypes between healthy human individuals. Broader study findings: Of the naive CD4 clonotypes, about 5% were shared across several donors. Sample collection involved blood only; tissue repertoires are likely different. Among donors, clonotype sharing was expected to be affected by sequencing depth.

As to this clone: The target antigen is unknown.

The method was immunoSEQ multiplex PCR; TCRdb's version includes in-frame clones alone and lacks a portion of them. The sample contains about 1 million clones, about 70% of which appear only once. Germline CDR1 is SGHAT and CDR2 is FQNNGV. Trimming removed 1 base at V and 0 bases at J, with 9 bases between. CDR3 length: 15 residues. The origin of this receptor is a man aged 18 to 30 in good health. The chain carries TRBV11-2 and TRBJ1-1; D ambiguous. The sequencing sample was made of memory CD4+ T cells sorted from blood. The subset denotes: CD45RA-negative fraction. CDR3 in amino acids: CASSLGGIVNTEAFF. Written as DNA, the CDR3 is TGTGCCAGCAGCTTAGGAGGGATCGTGAACACTGAAGCTTTCTTT.